This T cell receptor (beta chain) came from a study of long-term antiretroviral therapy in people with HIV. Researchers report immunoSEQ v3.0 was run at survey level. Profiling relied on immunoSEQ multiplex PCR, and the TCRdb table lists in-frame clones only, not all of them. This table has about 29,000 clones, around 95% appearing once. The CDR3 runs to 13 residues. Germline CDR1 ENHRY, CDR2 SYGVKD. The V end lost 8 bases, the J end lost 12 bases, and 23 bases lay between the germline ends. The receptor was derived from a man aged 25 to 40 with HIV. V gene TRBV10-3 combines with J gene TRBJ2-7; either TRBD1 or TRBD2 may fit D (5 bases each). This specimen was unsorted PBMCs, taken 5.3 years after starting antiretroviral therapy. The CDR3 reads CAIADTGDGSWYF. The CDR3 region has the DNA TGTGCCATCGCCGACACTGGGGACGGAAGTTGGTACTTC.